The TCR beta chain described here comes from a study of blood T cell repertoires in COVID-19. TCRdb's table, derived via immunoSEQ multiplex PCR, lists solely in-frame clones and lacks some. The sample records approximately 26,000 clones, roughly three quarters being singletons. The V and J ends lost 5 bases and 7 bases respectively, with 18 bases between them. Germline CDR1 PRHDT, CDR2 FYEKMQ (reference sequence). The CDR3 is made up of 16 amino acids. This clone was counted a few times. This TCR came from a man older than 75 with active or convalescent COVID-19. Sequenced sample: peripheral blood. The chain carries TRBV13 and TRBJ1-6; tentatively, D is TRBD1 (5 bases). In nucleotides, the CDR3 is TGTGCCAGCAGCCCGCCCCCCCAGGGAGGAAATTCACCCCTCCACTTT. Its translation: CASSPPPQGGNSPLHF.